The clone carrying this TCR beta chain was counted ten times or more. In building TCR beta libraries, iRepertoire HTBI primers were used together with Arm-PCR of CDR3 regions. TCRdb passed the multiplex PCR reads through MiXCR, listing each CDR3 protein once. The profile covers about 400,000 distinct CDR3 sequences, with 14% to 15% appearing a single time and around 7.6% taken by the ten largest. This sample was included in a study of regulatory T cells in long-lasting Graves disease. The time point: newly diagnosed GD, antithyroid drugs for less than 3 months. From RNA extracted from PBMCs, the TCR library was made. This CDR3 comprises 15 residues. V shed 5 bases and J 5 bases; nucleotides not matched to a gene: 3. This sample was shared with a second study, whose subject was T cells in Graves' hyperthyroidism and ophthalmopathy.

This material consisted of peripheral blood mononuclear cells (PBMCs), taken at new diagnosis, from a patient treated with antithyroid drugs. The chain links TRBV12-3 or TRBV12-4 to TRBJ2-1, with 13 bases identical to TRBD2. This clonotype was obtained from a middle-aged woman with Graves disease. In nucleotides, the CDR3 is TGTGCCAGCAGTCCGGGACTAGCGGGACACAATGAGCAGTTCTTC. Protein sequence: CASSPGLAGHNEQFF.